This TCR beta chain was retrieved from a study of graft-versus-host responses after intestinal transplantation. Concerning this clone: Its antigen is as yet unknown.

The protocol was immunoSEQ multiplex PCR, while the TCRdb copy is restricted to in-frame clones and leaves out a portion. The data contain some 87,000 clones, 85% to 95% of them singletons. With 7 bases clipped from V and 7 bases from J, the junction kept 10 bases outside the gene matches. Germline CDR1 reads SGHAT; CDR2 reads FQNNGV. The CDR3 contains 14 residues. Specimen: unstimulated CD8+ T cells sorted from spleen or lymph node cells, collected before transplant. The chain couples TRBV11-2 to TRBJ1-2; 9 bases match TRBD1. The clonotype was recovered from a human donor who was the organ donor for an intestinal transplant. The CDR3 loop reads CASTLATGGSGYTF. DNA for the CDR3: TGTGCCAGCACCCTTGCTACAGGGGGCAGTGGCTACACCTTC.